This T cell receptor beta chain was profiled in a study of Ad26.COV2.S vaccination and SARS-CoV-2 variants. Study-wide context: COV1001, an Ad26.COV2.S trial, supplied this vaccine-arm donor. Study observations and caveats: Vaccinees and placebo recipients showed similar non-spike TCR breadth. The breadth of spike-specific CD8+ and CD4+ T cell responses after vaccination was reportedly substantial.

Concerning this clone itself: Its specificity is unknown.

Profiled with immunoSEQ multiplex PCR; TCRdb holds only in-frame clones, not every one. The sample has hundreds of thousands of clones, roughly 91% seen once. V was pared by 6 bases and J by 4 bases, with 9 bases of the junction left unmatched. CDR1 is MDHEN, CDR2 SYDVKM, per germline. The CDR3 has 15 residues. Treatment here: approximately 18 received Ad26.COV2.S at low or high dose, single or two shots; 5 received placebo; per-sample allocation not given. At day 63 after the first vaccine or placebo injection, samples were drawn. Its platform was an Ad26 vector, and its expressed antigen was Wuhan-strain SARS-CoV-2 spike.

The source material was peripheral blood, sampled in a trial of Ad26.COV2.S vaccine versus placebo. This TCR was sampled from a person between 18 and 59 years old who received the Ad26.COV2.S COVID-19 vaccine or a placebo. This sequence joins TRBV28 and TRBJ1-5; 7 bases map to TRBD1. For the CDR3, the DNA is TGTGCCAGCAGGATACAGGGGTCGAGGAATCAGCCCCAGCATTTT. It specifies CASRIQGSRNQPQHF.